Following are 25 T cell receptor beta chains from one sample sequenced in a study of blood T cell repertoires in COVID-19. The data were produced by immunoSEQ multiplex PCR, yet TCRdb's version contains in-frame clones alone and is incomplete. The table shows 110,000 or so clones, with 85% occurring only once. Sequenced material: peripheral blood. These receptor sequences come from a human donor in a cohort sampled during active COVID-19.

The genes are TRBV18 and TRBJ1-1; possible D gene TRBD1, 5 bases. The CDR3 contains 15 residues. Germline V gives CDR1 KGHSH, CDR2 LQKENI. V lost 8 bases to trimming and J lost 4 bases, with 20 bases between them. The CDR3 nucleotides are TGTGCCAGCGTTGACCGGGGACTAGATGGCACTGAAGCTTTCTTT. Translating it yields CASVDRGLDGTEAFF.

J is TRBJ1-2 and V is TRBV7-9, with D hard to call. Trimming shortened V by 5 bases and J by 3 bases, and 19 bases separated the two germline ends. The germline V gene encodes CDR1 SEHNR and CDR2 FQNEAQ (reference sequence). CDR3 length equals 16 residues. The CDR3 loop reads CASSPGSWSDHYGYTF. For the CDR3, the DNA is TGTGCCAGCAGCCCTGGGTCGTGGAGTGACCACTATGGCTACACCTTC.

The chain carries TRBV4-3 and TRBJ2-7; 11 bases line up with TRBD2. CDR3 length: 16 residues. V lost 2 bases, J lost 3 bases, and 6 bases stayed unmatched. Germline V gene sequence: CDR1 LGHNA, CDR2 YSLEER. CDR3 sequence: CASSQQWGTSGYEQYF. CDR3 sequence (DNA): TGCGCCAGCAGCCAACAATGGGGGACTAGCGGCTACGAGCAGTACTTC.

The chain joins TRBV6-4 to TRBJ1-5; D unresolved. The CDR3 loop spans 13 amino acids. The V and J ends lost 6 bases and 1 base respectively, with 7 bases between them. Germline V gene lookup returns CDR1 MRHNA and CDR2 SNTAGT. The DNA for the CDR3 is TGTGCCAGCAGCTTTCAGAGCAATCAGCCCCAGCATTTT. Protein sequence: CASSFQSNQPQHF.

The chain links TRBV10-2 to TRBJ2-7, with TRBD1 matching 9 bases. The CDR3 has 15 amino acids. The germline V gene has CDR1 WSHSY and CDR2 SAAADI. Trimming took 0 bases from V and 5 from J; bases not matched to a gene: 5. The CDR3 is CASSESGTGPDEQYF. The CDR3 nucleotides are TGCGCCAGCAGTGAGTCGGGGACAGGGCCTGACGAGCAGTACTTC.

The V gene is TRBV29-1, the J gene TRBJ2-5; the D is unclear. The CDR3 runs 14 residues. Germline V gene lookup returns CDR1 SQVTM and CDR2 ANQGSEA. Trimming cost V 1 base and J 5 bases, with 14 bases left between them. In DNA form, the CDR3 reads TGCAGCGTTGAAGGGAGCGACGGAGCGGAGACCCAGTACTTC. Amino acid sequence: CSVEGSDGAETQYF.

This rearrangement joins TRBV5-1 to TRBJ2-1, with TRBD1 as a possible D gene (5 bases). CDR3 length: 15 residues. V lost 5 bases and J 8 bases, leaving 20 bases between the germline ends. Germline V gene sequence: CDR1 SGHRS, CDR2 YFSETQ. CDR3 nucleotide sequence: TGCGCCAGCAGTCCCAGGTCCGCAGGGCCCTATGAGCAGTTCTTC. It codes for CASSPRSAGPYEQFF.

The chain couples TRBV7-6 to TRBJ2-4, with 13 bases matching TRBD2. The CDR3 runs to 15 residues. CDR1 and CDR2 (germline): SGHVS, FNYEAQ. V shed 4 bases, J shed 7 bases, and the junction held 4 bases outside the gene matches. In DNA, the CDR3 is TGTGCCAGCAGCTCTACTAGCGGGGGGGCCAACATTCAGTACTTC. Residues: CASSSTSGGANIQYF.

The chain's CDR3 is CASSATGKGGYEAFF. DNA for the CDR3: TGCGCCAGCAGCGCTACAGGGAAAGGCGGCTATGAAGCTTTCTTT. The gene calls are TRBV5-1 and TRBJ1-1; maybe TRBD1 (6 bases). In germline, CDR1 is SGHRS, CDR2 YFSETQ. V was trimmed by 4 bases and J by 7 bases, leaving 20 bases between them. The CDR3 length is 15 residues.

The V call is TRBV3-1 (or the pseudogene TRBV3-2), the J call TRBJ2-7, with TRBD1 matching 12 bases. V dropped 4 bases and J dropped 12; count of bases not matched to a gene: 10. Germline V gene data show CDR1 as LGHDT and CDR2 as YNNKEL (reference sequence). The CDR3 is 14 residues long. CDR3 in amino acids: CASSPRDRGLAAYF. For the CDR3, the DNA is TGTGCCAGCAGCCCCCGGGACAGGGGGCTAGCTGCGTACTTC.

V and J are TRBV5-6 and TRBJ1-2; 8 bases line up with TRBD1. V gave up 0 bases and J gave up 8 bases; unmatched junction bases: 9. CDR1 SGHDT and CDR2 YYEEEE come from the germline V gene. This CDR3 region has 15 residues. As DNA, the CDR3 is TGTGCCAGCAGCTTGGCCCCGGACAGGGCGGGAGGCTACACCTTC. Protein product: CASSLAPDRAGGYTF.

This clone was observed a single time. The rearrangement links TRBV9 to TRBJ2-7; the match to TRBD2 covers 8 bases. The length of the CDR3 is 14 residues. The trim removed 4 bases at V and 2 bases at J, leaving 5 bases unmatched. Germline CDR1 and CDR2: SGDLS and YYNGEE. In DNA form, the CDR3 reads TGTGCCAGCAGCCCGGGGGGGAGTACCTACGAGCAGTACTTC. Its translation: CASSPGGSTYEQYF.

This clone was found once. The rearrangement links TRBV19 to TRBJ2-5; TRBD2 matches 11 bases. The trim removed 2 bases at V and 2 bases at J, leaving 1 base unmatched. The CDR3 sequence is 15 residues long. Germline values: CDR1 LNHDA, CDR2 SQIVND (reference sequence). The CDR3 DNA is TGTGCCAGTAGTATATCTAGCGGGGGGCAAGAGACCCAGTACTTC. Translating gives CASSISSGGQETQYF.

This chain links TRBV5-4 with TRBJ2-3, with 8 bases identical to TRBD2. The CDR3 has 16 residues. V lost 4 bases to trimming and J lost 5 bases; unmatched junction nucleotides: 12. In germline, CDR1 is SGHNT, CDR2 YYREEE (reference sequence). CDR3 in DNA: TGTGCCAGCAGCGCACGTACGGGGGGGCGCGGAGATACGCAGTATTTT. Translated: CASSARTGGRGDTQYF.

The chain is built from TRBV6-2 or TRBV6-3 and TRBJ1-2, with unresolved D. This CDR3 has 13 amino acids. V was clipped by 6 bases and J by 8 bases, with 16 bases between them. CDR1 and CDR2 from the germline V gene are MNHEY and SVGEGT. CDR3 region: CASSQLMRAGYTF. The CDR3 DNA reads TGTGCCAGCAGCCAACTTATGCGGGCCGGCTACACCTTC.

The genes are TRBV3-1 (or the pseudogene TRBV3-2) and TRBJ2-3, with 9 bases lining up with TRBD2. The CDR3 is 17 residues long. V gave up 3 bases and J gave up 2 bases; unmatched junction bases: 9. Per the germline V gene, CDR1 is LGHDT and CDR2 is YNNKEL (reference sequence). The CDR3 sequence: CASSQWLAGASTDTQYF. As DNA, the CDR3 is TGTGCCAGCAGCCAGTGGTTAGCGGGGGCCTCCACAGATACGCAGTATTTT.

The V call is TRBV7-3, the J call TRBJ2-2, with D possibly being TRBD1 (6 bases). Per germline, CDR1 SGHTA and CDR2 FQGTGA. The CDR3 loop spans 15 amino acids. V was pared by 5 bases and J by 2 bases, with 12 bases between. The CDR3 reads CASSKDSDNTGELFF. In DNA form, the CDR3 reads TGTGCCAGCAGCAAGGACAGTGATAACACCGGGGAGCTGTTTTTT.

In nucleotides, the CDR3 is TGTGCCAGCAGTCGACAGGGGTCCTATGGCTACACCTTC. Protein sequence: CASSRQGSYGYTF. The rearrangement uses TRBV6-5 and TRBJ1-2; TRBD1 matches 8 bases. V was clipped by 5 bases and J by 4 bases; unmatched bases: 3. This CDR3 spans 13 amino acids. The germline V gene encodes CDR1 MNHEY and CDR2 SVGAGI.

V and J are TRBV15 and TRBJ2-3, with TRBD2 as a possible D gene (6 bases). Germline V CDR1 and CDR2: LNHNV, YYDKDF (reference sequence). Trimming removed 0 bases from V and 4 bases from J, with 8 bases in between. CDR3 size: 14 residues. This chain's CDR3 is CATSRDSGADTQYF. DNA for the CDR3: TGTGCCACCAGCAGAGACTCGGGGGCAGATACGCAGTATTTT. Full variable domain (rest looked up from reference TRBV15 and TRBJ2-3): DAMVIQNPRYQVTQFGKPVTLSCSQTLNHNVMYWYQQKSSQAPKLLFHYYDKDFNNEADTPDNFQSRRPNTSFCFLDIRSPGLGDTAMYLCATSRDSGADTQYFGPGTRLTVL.

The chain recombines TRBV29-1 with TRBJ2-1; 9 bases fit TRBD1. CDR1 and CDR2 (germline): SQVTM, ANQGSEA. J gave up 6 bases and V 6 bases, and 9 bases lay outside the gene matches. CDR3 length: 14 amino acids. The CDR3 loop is CSVSLTGGGNEQFF. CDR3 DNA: TGCAGCGTCTCTCTGACAGGGGGGGGCAATGAGCAGTTCTTC.

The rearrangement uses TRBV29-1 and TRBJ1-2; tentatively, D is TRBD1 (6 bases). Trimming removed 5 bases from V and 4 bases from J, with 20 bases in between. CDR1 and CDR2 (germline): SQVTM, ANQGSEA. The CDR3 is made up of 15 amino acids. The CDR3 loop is CSVLILTEGVYGYTF. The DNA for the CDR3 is TGCAGCGTTCTTATTCTGACAGAGGGGGTCTATGGCTACACCTTC.

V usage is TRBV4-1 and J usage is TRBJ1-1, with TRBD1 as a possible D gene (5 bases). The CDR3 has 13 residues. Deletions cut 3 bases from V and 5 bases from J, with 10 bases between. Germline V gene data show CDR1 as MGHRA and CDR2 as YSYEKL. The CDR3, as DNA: TGCGCCAGCAGCCACCCGGGGGGGACTGAAGCTTTCTTT. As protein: CASSHPGGTEAFF.

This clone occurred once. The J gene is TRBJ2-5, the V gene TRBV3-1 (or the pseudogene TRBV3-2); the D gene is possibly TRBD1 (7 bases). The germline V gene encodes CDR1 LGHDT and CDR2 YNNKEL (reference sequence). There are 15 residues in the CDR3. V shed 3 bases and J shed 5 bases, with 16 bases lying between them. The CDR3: CASSHRTGAGETQYF. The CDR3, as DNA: TGTGCCAGCAGCCATCGAACAGGGGCGGGGGAGACCCAGTACTTC.

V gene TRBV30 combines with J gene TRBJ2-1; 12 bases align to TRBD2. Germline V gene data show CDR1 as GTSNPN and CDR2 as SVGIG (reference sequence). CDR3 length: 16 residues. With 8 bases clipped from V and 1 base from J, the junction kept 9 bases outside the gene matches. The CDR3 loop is CAQGLAGGPSYNEQFF. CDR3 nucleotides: TGTGCCCAAGGGCTAGCGGGGGGGCCGTCCTACAATGAGCAGTTCTTC.

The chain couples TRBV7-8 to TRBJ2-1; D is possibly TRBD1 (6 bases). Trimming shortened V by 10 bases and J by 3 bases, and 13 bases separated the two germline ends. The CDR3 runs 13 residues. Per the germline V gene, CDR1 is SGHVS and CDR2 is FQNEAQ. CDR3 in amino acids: CATRGQLYNEQFF. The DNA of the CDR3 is TGTGCCACACGGGGACAACTCTACAATGAGCAGTTCTTC.